These 9 T cell receptor beta chains share one sample of origin, sequenced in a study of T cell responses to AZD1222 COVID-19 vaccine (dated by TCRdb to the early 2020s). The time point label here, explained by the study, means: baseline before first vaccination. The library was prepared using the immunoSEQ multiplex PCR assay. TCRdb retrieved this table from immuneACCESS and kept in-frame rearrangements only. Not all clones are present; in checked studies, unresolved V genes account for under half, and no reason is known for the remainder. The sample profile shows more than 150,000 clones; around 93% of them were found once. Roughly 8.4% of the sample comes from the top ten. The sample in question was peripheral blood, obtained on day 0 of AZD1222 vaccination. The receptors come from an adult in good health.

V and J are TRBV19 and TRBJ2-2; 13 bases fit TRBD2. Germline trimming cut 4 bases from V and 4 bases from J; bases unmatched to any gene: 3. CDR1 is LNHDA and CDR2 is SQIVND in the germline V gene (reference sequence). The CDR3 is 16 amino acids. This CDR3 is CASSRTSGRATGELFF. In DNA form, the CDR3 reads TGTGCCAGTAGTAGAACTAGCGGGAGGGCCACCGGGGAGCTGTTTTTT. Full variable domain (remainder filled in from reference TRBV19 and TRBJ2-2): DGGITQSPKYLFRKEGQNVTLSCEQNLNHDAMYWYRQDPGQGLRLIYYSQIVNDFQKGDIAEGYSVSREKKESFPLTVTSAQKNPTAFYLCASSRTSGRATGELFFGEGSRLTVL.

The chain links TRBV12-3 or TRBV12-4 to TRBJ1-1; D gene ambiguous. The CDR3 is 11 amino acids. The ends were cut back, 1 base at V and 9 bases at J, with 6 bases in the middle. In DNA, the CDR3 is TGTGCCAGCAGTTTAGGCGGGAAAGCTTTCTTT. Protein sequence: CASSLGGKAFF.

The sample holds one count of this clone. V is TRBV7-2 and J is TRBJ1-6; D might be TRBD1 (6 bases). Germline values: CDR1 SGHTA, CDR2 FQGNSA. The CDR3 runs to 15 residues. Trimming removed 5 bases at V and 10 bases at J, with 18 bases between. As DNA, the CDR3 is TGTGCCAGCAGCATGGCCGGGGGGGGGCGATCACCCCTCCACTTT. Residues: CASSMAGGGRSPLHF.

The chain couples TRBV19 to TRBJ2-1; 10 bases align to TRBD2. This CDR3 contains 18 residues. Trimming took 3 bases from V and 1 from J; bases not matched to a gene: 9. Germline V gene lookup returns CDR1 LNHDA and CDR2 SQIVND (reference sequence). The CDR3 region is CASSIGRASGSSYNEQFF. CDR3 nucleotide sequence: TGTGCCAGTAGTATTGGACGGGCTAGCGGGAGTTCCTACAATGAGCAGTTCTTC.

V is TRBV5-6 and J is TRBJ1-1; D gene uncertain. In germline, CDR1 is SGHDT, CDR2 YYEEEE. The CDR3 is made up of 14 amino acids. Trimming shortened V by 0 bases and J by 1 base, and 7 bases separated the two germline ends. The CDR3: CASSLVRRNTEAFF. The DNA for the CDR3 is TGTGCCAGCAGCTTGGTTCGTCGGAACACTGAAGCTTTCTTT.

The CDR3 region is CASSSLAGGLYEQYF. The CDR3 DNA sequence: TGTGCCAGCAGCTCACTAGCGGGAGGGCTCTACGAGCAGTACTTC. This rearrangement joins TRBV7-8 to TRBJ2-7, with 13 bases fitting TRBD2. With 4 bases clipped from V and 3 bases from J, the junction kept 3 bases outside the gene matches. CDR3 length: 15 residues. Germline V gene lookup returns CDR1 SGHVS and CDR2 FQNEAQ.

This sequence joins TRBV7-9 and TRBJ1-4, with no clear D. V was clipped by 1 base and J by 3 bases, with 9 bases between them. The CDR3 spans 15 residues. The germline gives CDR1 SEHNR, CDR2 FQNEAQ (reference sequence). The CDR3 reads CASSLVLGSNEKLFF. The DNA for the CDR3 is TGTGCCAGCAGCTTAGTTCTGGGCTCTAATGAAAAACTGTTTTTT.

The chain couples TRBV6-5 to TRBJ2-5; 7 bases are a match to TRBD1. Germline CDR1 MNHEY, CDR2 SVGAGI. The ends lost 9 bases at V and 4 bases at J; junction bases unmatched: 8. The CDR3 is made up of 13 amino acids. As DNA, the CDR3 is TGTGCCAGTAACATGGGGGACAGAGAGACCCAGTACTTC. Translation gives CASNMGDRETQYF.

Here the CDR3 DNA reads TGTGCCAGCAGCCGCGGGGGCTTTGAGCAGTTCTTC. Translating gives CASSRGGFEQFF. The chain couples TRBV7-9 to TRBJ2-1; D possibly corresponds to TRBD2 (7 bases). In germline, CDR1 is SEHNR, CDR2 FQNEAQ (reference sequence). This CDR3 has 12 residues. The V end was cut by 5 bases, the J end by 9 bases, with 11 bases between.